Each of the 26 T cell receptor beta chains below was sequenced from the same sample in a study of blood T cells in healthy people across ages. A J-beta primer mix and a sample-barcoded 5' primer were used in a second PCR of about 7 to 11 cycles. In TCRdb, the 5' RACE reads were re-called with MiXCR into one record per CDR3 protein. The sample carries about 1.4 million distinct CDR3 sequences, around 59% recorded once. Sample: blood. These receptors all come from a man aged 18 to 29 in good health.

The rearrangement joins TRBV21-1 to TRBJ1-1; the DNA was not used to check the table's D call, TRBD1. TRBV21-1 is a documented pseudogene. The CDR3 runs 12 residues. CDR3 residues: CASTLRQGEAFF. CDR3 sequence (DNA): TGTGCCAGCACCCTTAGACAGGGTGAAGCTTTCTTT.

This clonotype was counted a few times. CDR3 in amino acids: CSARDFGGHEQYF. DNA of the CDR3: TGCAGTGCTAGAGATTTCGGGGGCCACGAGCAGTACTTC. V and J are TRBV20-1 and TRBJ2-7; D tentatively fits TRBD1 or TRBD2 (6 bases each). Trimming removed 0 bases from V and 5 bases from J, with 11 bases in between. Germline V gives CDR1 DFQATT, CDR2 SNEGSKA (reference sequence). CDR3 length: 13 amino acids.

V usage is TRBV3-1 and J usage is TRBJ1-2; D possibly corresponds to TRBD1 (5 bases). CDR3 size: 16 residues. Trimming stripped 0 bases from V and 4 bases from J, with 15 bases between. Germline V gene sequence: CDR1 LGHDT, CDR2 YNNKEL (reference sequence). In nucleotides, the CDR3 is TGTGCCAGCAGCCAAGATTACAGCAGGGTCACCTATGGCTACACCTTC. Protein product: CASSQDYSRVTYGYTF. The whole variable domain, filled in from reference TRBV3-1 and TRBJ1-2, reads DTAVSQTPKYLVTQMGNDKSIKCEQNLGHDTMYWYKQDSKKFLKIMFSYNNKELIINETVPNRFSPKSPDKAHLNLHINSLELGDSAVYFCASSQDYSRVTYGYTFGSGTRLTVV.

Only a few counts were recorded for this clonotype. This chain links TRBV7-2 with TRBJ2-3, with D unresolved. In germline, CDR1 is SGHTA, CDR2 FQGNSA. The CDR3 covers 12 residues. The V end lost 5 bases, the J end lost 6 bases, and 9 bases lay between the germline ends. The CDR3 bases are TGTGCCAGCAGCACTCGTTTGGATACGCAGTATTTT. It is translated as CASSTRLDTQYF.

The chain couples TRBV9 to TRBJ2-3; 10 bases map to TRBD1. With 0 bases clipped from V and 4 bases from J, the junction kept 2 bases outside the gene matches. CDR1 SGDLS and CDR2 YYNGEE come from the germline V gene. The CDR3 extends over 15 amino acids. CDR3 sequence reads: CASSVVGTGADTQYF. CDR3 nucleotides: TGTGCCAGCAGCGTAGTCGGGACAGGGGCAGATACGCAGTATTTT.

This clonotype was found a few times. The gene calls are TRBV28 and TRBJ2-1, with 8 bases fitting TRBD2. The germline V gene encodes CDR1 MDHEN and CDR2 SYDVKM. V was clipped by 3 bases and J by 3 bases; unmatched bases: 4. CDR3 length: 15 residues. The CDR3 sequence: CASSFAGGLYNEQFF. In DNA form, the CDR3 reads TGTGCCAGCAGTTTCGCGGGGGGCCTCTACAATGAGCAGTTCTTC.

The chain recombines TRBV7-2 with TRBJ2-3; perhaps TRBD2 as D (7 bases). V was trimmed by 8 bases and J by 5 bases, leaving 17 bases between them. Germline V CDR1 and CDR2: SGHTA, FQGNSA. The CDR3 spans 14 residues. The CDR3: CASGGGGALDTQYF. In DNA form, the CDR3 reads TGTGCCAGCGGAGGAGGGGGGGCGTTAGATACGCAGTATTTT.

This clonotype has only a few counts. The chain has TRBV6-2 or TRBV6-3 and TRBJ2-5; 7 bases agree with TRBD1. Germline V gene sequence: CDR1 MNHEY, CDR2 SVGEGT. Losses at the gene ends were 6 bases for V and 2 bases for J; bases not matched to a gene: 9. The CDR3 consists of 15 residues. The CDR3 bases are TGTGCCAGCAGGAGGGACAGCTGGGTACAAGAGACCCAGTACTTC. It is translated as CASRRDSWVQETQYF.

This clonotype was counted between two and nine times. This chain connects TRBV9 to TRBJ1-2; a possible D gene is TRBD1 (6 bases). This CDR3 has 14 amino acids. Trimming removed 2 bases from V and 8 bases from J, with 16 bases in between. The germline CDR1 and CDR2 sequences are SGDLS and YYNGEE. CDR3 protein: CASSVEQGMGGYTF. The CDR3 DNA sequence: TGTGCCAGCAGCGTCGAACAGGGAATGGGAGGCTACACCTTC.

This clonotype turned up a few times. The chain links TRBV4-1 to TRBJ2-1; D possibly corresponds to TRBD2 (7 bases). V was pared by 0 bases and J by 10 bases, with 22 bases between. CDR3 length equals 17 residues. From germline, CDR1 is MGHRA and CDR2 YSYEKL. The CDR3 DNA follows: TGCGCCAGCAGCCAAGATCGAGCGGGGACACCTCCGAAGGAGCAGTTCTTC. Encoded protein: CASSQDRAGTPPKEQFF.

The chain employs TRBV7-9 and TRBJ2-3; D might be TRBD1 (7 bases). Germline loops: CDR1 SEHNR, CDR2 FQNEAQ (reference sequence). The CDR3 sequence is 12 residues long. Deletions cut 11 bases from V and 1 base from J, with 10 bases between. The DNA of the CDR3 is TGTGCCGGCGGGACAGGCACAGATACGCAGTATTTT. This codes for CAGGTGTDTQYF.

V usage is TRBV15 and J usage is TRBJ1-5; D uncertain. The CDR3 totals 15 residues. Between the trimmed V and J ends, which lost 1 base and 4 bases, there was a span of 11 bases. Germline V gene sequence: CDR1 LNHNV, CDR2 YYDKDF (reference sequence). In nucleotides, the CDR3 is TGTGCCACCAGCAGAGGACGGCCTCTTAATCAGCCCCAGCATTTT. Its protein product is CATSRGRPLNQPQHF. Based on the CDR3 plus reference TRBV15 and TRBJ1-5, the full variable domain is DAMVIQNPRYQVTQFGKPVTLSCSQTLNHNVMYWYQQKSSQAPKLLFHYYDKDFNNEADTPDNFQSRRPNTSFCFLDIRSPGLGDTAMYLCATSRGRPLNQPQHFGDGTRLSIL.

A few counts support this clonotype. The chain carries TRBV29-1 and TRBJ2-1; TRBD2 agrees at 9 bases. The CDR3 consists of 15 residues. V was clipped by 3 bases and J by 0 bases; unmatched bases: 3. Germline CDR1 is SQVTM and CDR2 is ANQGSEA. In nucleotides, the CDR3 is TGCAGCGTTGATCGTAGCGGGAGCTCCTACAATGAGCAGTTCTTC. This codes for CSVDRSGSSYNEQFF.

The chain has TRBV28 and TRBJ2-2; the D gene is possibly TRBD1 (6 bases). CDR1 is MDHEN and CDR2 is SYDVKM in the germline V gene. This CDR3 spans 17 amino acids. V lost 7 bases, J lost 3 bases, and 21 bases lay in between. CDR3 bases: TGTGCCAGCACCTACGTCATAACAGGGCCATACACCGGGGAGCTGTTTTTT. Residues: CASTYVITGPYTGELFF.

The chain joins TRBV5-1 to TRBJ2-1, with 10 bases fitting TRBD1. The germline V gene has CDR1 SGHRS and CDR2 YFSETQ. The CDR3 sequence is 14 residues long. V was pared by 4 bases and J by 9 bases, with 7 bases of the junction left unmatched. The CDR3 protein is CASSARTGGCEQFF. CDR3 sequence (DNA): TGCGCCAGCAGCGCCAGGACAGGGGGTTGTGAGCAGTTCTTC.

The chain joins TRBV4-1 to TRBJ1-2; maybe TRBD1 (5 bases). Germline V gene data show CDR1 as MGHRA and CDR2 as YSYEKL. The CDR3 loop spans 19 amino acids. Trimming removed 1 base at V and 0 bases at J, with 21 bases between. CDR3 coding DNA: TGCGCCAGCAGCCAAGTCCGGACGCGGGTGAGACAGTCTAACTATGGCTACACCTTC. Translated: CASSQVRTRVRQSNYGYTF.

The rearrangement joins TRBV4-3 to TRBJ1-6; D unresolved. V shed 0 bases and J shed 9 bases, with 12 bases lying between them. Germline assignment: CDR1 LGHNA and CDR2 YSLEER. This CDR3 is 15 amino acids long. CDR3 sequence reads: CASSQDGRVSSPLHF. For the CDR3, the DNA is TGCGCCAGCAGCCAAGATGGGAGGGTTAGTTCACCCCTCCACTTT.

V gene TRBV27 combines with J gene TRBJ2-1, with D possibly matching TRBD1 (6 bases). V lost 9 bases and J 2 bases, leaving 11 bases between the germline ends. The CDR3 consists of 13 residues. Per germline, CDR1 MNHEY and CDR2 SMNVEV (reference sequence). The CDR3 spells CASSDSTYNEQFF. The CDR3 DNA follows: TGTGCCAGTTCGGACAGCACCTACAATGAGCAGTTCTTC.

The chain joins TRBV7-9 to TRBJ2-5; D is uncertain. The J call may be incorrect, as the DNA end agrees better with TRBJ2-7. CDR3 length: 12 amino acids. CDR1 SEHNR and CDR2 FQNEAQ come from the germline V gene (reference sequence). The DNA for the CDR3 is TGTGCCAGCAGCTTAGCATGGGTCGAGCAGTACTTC. Its protein is CASSLAWVEQYF.

This chain joins TRBV20-1 and TRBJ2-2; D may be TRBD2 (7 bases). The germline V and J ends were trimmed by 6 bases and 6 bases, with 20 bases remaining between them. The CDR3 is made up of 15 amino acids. CDR1 DFQATT and CDR2 SNEGSKA come from the germline V gene (reference sequence). For the CDR3, the DNA is TGCAGTGCAAAGGGGGGAGGGCGGATAGCCGGGGAGCTGTTTTTT. This encodes CSAKGGGRIAGELFF.

This clonotype was seen a few times. A read error may produce the germline difference seen at one junction end. The chain combines TRBV5-1 with TRBJ1-1; no firm D call. The length of the CDR3 is 13 residues. Germline-derived CDR1 and CDR2 are SGHRS and YFSETQ. In DNA, the CDR3 is TGTGCCAGCAGCTTAGAACAGAACACTGAAGCTTTCTTT. It is translated as CASSLEQNTEAFF. Full variable domain (rest looked up from reference TRBV5-1 and TRBJ1-1): KAGVTQTPRYLIKTRGQQVTLSCSPISGHRSVSWYQQTPGQGLQFLFEYFSETQRNKGNFPGRFSGRQFSNSRSEMNVSTLELGDSALYLCASSLEQNTEAFFGQGTRLTVV.

The chain is built from TRBV27 and TRBJ2-1, with 7 bases aligning to TRBD1. The CDR3 contains 12 residues. The ends lost 5 bases at V and 9 bases at J; junction bases unmatched: 4. The germline V gene encodes CDR1 MNHEY and CDR2 SMNVEV (reference sequence). The CDR3 sequence is CASSPHRGEQFF. CDR3 nucleotide sequence: TGTGCCAGCAGTCCACACAGGGGTGAGCAGTTCTTC.

Only a few counts were recorded for this clonotype. The genes are TRBV7-2 and TRBJ2-3; 10 bases agree with TRBD2. CDR3 length equals 15 residues. Trimming at V came to 1 base and at J to 6 bases, leaving 4 bases not matched to a gene. Per germline, CDR1 SGHTA and CDR2 FQGNSA. The CDR3 bases are TGTGCCAGCAGCTTAGAGGGGACTAGCGCCGATACGCAGTATTTT. It is translated as CASSLEGTSADTQYF.

V and J are TRBV12-3 or TRBV12-4 and TRBJ1-2; no reliable D call. The CDR3 has 13 amino acids. Trimming removed 4 bases at V and 5 bases at J, with 11 bases between. The chain's CDR3 is CASSWGEKYGYTF. DNA for the CDR3: TGTGCCAGCAGTTGGGGAGAAAAATATGGCTACACCTTC.

There are a few counts of this clonotype. This chain connects TRBV29-1 to TRBJ2-3, with 9 bases lining up with TRBD1. Germline V lookup: CDR1 SQVTM, CDR2 ANQGSEA. The CDR3 length is 14 residues. Trimming removed 4 bases from V and 4 bases from J; junction bases left unmatched: 6. The CDR3 protein is CSVGGGQGSDTQYF. CDR3 nucleotide sequence: TGCAGCGTTGGTGGGGGACAGGGCTCAGATACGCAGTATTTT.

In this sample, this clonotype turned up once. The chain couples TRBV20-1 to TRBJ1-1, with a weak D call TRBD1 (5 bases). CDR1 and CDR2 (germline): DFQATT, SNEGSKA (reference sequence). The CDR3 contains 15 residues. The V end was cut by 5 bases, the J end by 4 bases, with 20 bases between. The CDR3 is CSAPLAGRAVTEAFF. CDR3 sequence (DNA): TGCAGTGCTCCCTTGGCGGGGCGGGCGGTCACTGAAGCTTTCTTT.